This T cell receptor beta chain is from a study of T cells after posttransplantation cyclophosphamide. General observations from the study: Donor CD8+ memory clones often dominated recipient blood repertoires at later times. Recipient CMV seropositivity and CMV reactivation strongly tracked TRB clonality.

The CDR3 covers 17 residues. Cyclophosphamide on days +3 and +4 followed busulfan-fludarabine conditioning and a marrow graft. Sequenced by immunoSEQ multiplex PCR; TCRdb stores in-frame clones only, minus some. The table records 35,000 to 40,000 clones, roughly 78% of them present only once. This clone was counted between two and nine times. Antigen unknown. The TCR sequence derives from a female patient aged 40 to 50 who received an allogeneic stem cell transplant from a related donor, was CMV-positive, and had no GVHD. Some T cells may be transferred from the graft donor. The V gene is TRBV21-1, the J gene TRBJ1-2; TRBD1 is the table's D call and was not checked against the DNA. TRBV21-1 represents a pseudogene. This specimen was CD4+ T cells sorted from blood, taken roughly 1,900 days after a stem cell transplant with posttransplant cyclophosphamide. CDR3 loop: CASSKALSTGGGYGYTF. The CDR3 DNA follows: TGTGCCAGCAGCAAAGCCCTCTCAACAGGGGGAGGTTATGGCTACACCTTC.